These 4 T cell receptor beta chains originate from one sample sequenced in a study of blood T cell repertoires in COVID-19. Here immunoSEQ multiplex PCR was the method, and the copy in TCRdb shows in-frame clones only, minus some. The sample lists around 130,000 clones, roughly 90% occurring once. The sample taken for sequencing was peripheral blood. The receptors were sampled from an older man with active COVID-19.

This clone was picked up a small number of times. The rearrangement uses TRBV4-1 and TRBJ1-1; D gene ambiguous. V lost 1 base and J 0 bases, leaving 12 bases between the germline ends. The CDR3 covers 16 residues. Germline V CDR1 and CDR2: MGHRA, YSYEKL. The CDR3 protein is CASSQVWPSMNTEAFF. DNA for the CDR3: TGCGCCAGCAGCCAAGTTTGGCCCTCAATGAACACTGAAGCTTTCTTT.

Concerning this clone: An end of the junction does not agree with germline; a read error may underlie this. V is TRBV4-2 and J is TRBJ2-7, with TRBD2 matching 8 bases. The CDR3 runs 16 residues. The germline V gene has CDR1 LGHNA and CDR2 YNFKEQ. CDR3 residues: CARSHAGGAGAGEQYF. DNA of the CDR3: TGTGCCCGCAGCCACGCCGGGGGGGCGGGCGCGGGGGAGCAGTACTTC.

The chain carries TRBV27 and TRBJ1-1, with 8 positions matching TRBD1. J gave up 0 bases and V 4 bases, and 7 bases lay outside the gene matches. The germline CDR1 and CDR2 sequences are MNHEY and SMNVEV (reference sequence). The CDR3 contains 16 residues. CDR3 nucleotides: TGTGCCAGCAGTTCGGACAGGGCCCCCCTGAACACTGAAGCTTTCTTT. Its protein product is CASSSDRAPLNTEAFF.

CDR3 bases: TGCAGCGTCGTCAGCGGGAGGTCCTACAATGAGCAGTTCTTC. This translates into CSVVSGRSYNEQFF. The chain combines TRBV29-1 with TRBJ2-1, with TRBD2 matching over 9 bases. Per germline, CDR1 SQVTM and CDR2 ANQGSEA. Losses at the gene ends were 6 bases for V and 1 base for J; bases not matched to a gene: 4. This CDR3 has 14 amino acids.